This T cell receptor beta chain was captured in a study of cytomegalovirus exposure and HLA in healthy donors. Per the germline V gene, CDR1 is SGHTA and CDR2 is FQGTGA. The V and J ends lost 4 bases and 7 bases, in that order; junction bases with no gene match: 6. This CDR3 is 13 amino acids long. 60 Vbeta and 13 Jbeta primers were used in PCR. The data were produced by immunoSEQ multiplex PCR, yet TCRdb's version contains in-frame clones alone and is incomplete. The sample lists about 57,000 clones, 60% to 75% occurring once. General study findings and limits: Rarity marked most TCR sequences, yet some public TCRs occurred in many donors.

Concerning this clone itself: Its antigen is unidentified.

J is TRBJ1-2 and V is TRBV7-3; 7 bases map to TRBD1. The sequenced sample consisted of PBMCs. The TCR originated in a woman aged 45-65 years in good health and CMV-seronegative. The DNA of the CDR3 is TGTGCCAGCAGCTCAGGACAGGCAGGTGGCTACACCTTC. Its translation is CASSSGQAGGYTF.